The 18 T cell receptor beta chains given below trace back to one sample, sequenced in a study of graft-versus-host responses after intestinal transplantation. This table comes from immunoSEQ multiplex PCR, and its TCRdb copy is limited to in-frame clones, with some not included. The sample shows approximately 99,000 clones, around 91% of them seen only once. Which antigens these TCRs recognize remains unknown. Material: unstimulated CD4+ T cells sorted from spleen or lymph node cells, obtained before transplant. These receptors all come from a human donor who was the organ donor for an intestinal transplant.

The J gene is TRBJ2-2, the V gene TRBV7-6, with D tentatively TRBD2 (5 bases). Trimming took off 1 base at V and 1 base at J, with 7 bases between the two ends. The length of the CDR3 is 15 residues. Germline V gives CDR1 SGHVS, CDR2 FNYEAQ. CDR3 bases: TGTGCCAGCAGCTTAGTACTAGAGAACACCGGGGAGCTGTTTTTT. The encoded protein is CASSLVLENTGELFF.

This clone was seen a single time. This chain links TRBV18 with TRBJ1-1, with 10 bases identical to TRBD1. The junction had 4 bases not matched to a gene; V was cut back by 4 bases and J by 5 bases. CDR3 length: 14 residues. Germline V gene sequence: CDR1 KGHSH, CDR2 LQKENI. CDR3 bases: TGTGCCAGCTCACGGGACAGGGGAGGGACTGAAGCTTTCTTT. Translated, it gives CASSRDRGGTEAFF.

CDR3 nucleotide sequence: TGTGCCAGCAGCTTCTGGCAGCTAGGAGATAATTCACCCCTCCACTTT. Residues: CASSFWQLGDNSPLHF. The rearrangement links TRBV7-9 to TRBJ1-6; D remains ambiguous. Trimming shortened V by 3 bases and J by 5 bases, and 14 bases separated the two germline ends. Germline V gene sequence: CDR1 SEHNR, CDR2 FQNEAQ (reference sequence). The CDR3 totals 16 residues.

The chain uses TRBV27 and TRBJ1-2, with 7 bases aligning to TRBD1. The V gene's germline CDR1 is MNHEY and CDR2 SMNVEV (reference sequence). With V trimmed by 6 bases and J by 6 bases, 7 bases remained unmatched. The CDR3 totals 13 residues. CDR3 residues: CASRPTGLDGYTF. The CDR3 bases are TGTGCCAGCAGGCCGACAGGGCTGGATGGCTACACCTTC.

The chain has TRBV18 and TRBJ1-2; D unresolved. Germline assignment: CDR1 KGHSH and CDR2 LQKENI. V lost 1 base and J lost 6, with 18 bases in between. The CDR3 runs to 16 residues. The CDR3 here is CASSPLPLESRHGYTF. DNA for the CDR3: TGTGCCAGCTCACCACTCCCCCTAGAGAGCAGACATGGCTACACCTTC.

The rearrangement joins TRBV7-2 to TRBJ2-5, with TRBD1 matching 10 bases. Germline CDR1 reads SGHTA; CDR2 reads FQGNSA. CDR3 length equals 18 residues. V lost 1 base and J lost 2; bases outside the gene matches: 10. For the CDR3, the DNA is TGTGCCAGCAGCTTAGGAAGGGTCGGGACAGGGGTGCAAGAGACCCAGTACTTC. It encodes CASSLGRVGTGVQETQYF.

The DNA of the CDR3 is TGTGCCAGCAGTTTACAACTTGGGCGTCCAGAGACCCAGTACTTC. Its protein is CASSLQLGRPETQYF. V usage is TRBV28 and J usage is TRBJ2-5; D ambiguous. The CDR3 totals 15 residues. Trimming left V 2 bases short and J 4 bases short, with 14 bases between. The germline gives CDR1 MDHEN, CDR2 SYDVKM.

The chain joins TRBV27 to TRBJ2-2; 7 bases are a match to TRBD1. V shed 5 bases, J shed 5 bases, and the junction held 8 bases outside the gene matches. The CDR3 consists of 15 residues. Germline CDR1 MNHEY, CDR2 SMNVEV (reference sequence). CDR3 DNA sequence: TGTGCCAGCAGTGCCCGACAGGGTAATACCGGGGAGCTGTTTTTT. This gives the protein CASSARQGNTGELFF.

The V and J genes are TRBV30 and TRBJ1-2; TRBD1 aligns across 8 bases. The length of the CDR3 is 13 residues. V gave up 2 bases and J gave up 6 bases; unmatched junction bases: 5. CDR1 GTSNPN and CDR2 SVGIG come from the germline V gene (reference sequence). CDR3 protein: CAWSHGQGHGYTF. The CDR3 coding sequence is TGTGCCTGGAGTCACGGACAGGGTCATGGCTACACCTTC.

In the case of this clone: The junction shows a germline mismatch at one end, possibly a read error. The CDR3 DNA reads as TGCGCCAGCAGTCAAGGAGCGGGGGGCCCCCAGGATACGCAGTATTTT. This sequence encodes CASSQGAGGPQDTQYF. The chain combines TRBV4-1 with TRBJ2-3, with 9 bases aligning to TRBD2. CDR3 size: 16 residues. Germline loops: CDR1 MGHRA, CDR2 YSYEKL.

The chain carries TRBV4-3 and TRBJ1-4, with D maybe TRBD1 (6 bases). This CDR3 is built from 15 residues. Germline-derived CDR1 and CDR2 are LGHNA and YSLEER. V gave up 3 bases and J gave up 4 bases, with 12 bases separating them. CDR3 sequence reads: CASSQIQGVNEKLFF. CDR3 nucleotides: TGCGCCAGCAGCCAGATACAGGGAGTTAATGAAAAACTGTTTTTT.

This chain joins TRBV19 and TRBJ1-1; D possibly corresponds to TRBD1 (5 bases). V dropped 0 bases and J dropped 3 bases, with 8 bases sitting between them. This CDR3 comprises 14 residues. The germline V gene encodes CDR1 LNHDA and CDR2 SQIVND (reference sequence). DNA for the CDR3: TGTGCCAGTAGTATAGACAGGGCTGACACTGAAGCTTTCTTT. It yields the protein CASSIDRADTEAFF.

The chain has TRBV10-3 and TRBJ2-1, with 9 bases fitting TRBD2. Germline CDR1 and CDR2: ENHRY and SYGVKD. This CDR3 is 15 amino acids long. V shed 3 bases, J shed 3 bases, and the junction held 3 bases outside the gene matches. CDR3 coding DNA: TGTGCCATCAGTGATAGCGGGGGCCTCTACAATGAGCAGTTCTTC. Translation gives CAISDSGGLYNEQFF.

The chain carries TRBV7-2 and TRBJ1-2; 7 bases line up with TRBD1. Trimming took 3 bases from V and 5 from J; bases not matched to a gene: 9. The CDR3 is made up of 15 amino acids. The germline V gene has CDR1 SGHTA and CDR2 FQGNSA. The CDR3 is CASSFATGTVYGYTF. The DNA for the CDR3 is TGTGCCAGCAGCTTTGCGACCGGGACAGTTTATGGCTACACCTTC.

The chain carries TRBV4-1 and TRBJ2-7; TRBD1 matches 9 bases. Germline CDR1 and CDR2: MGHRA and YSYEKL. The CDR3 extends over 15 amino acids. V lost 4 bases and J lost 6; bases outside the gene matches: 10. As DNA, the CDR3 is TGCGCCAGCAGCCCAGCCGGGACAGGGCGCCGCGAGCAGTACTTC. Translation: CASSPAGTGRREQYF.

The CDR3 region is CASSQDPAGDGYTF. The CDR3 nucleotides read TGTGCCAGCAGCCAAGATCCTGCGGGGGATGGCTACACCTTC. The chain has TRBV4-2 and TRBJ1-2; D is possibly TRBD1 (5 bases). Trimming pared 0 bases from V and 6 bases from J, leaving 11 bases between. CDR3 length: 14 amino acids. Germline-derived CDR1 and CDR2 are LGHNA and YNFKEQ.

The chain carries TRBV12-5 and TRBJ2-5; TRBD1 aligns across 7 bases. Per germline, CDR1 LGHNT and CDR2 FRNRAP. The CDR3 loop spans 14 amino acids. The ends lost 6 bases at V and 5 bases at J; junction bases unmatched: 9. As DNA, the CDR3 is TGTGCTAGTGGCCGGGGACAGACCACGGAGACCCAGTACTTC. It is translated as CASGRGQTTETQYF.

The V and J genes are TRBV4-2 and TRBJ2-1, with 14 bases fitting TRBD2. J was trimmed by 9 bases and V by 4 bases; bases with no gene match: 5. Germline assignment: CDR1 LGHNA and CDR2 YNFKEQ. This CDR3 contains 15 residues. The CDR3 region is CASSLTSGGAGEQFF. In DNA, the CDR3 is TGTGCCAGCAGCCTGACTAGCGGGGGGGCGGGTGAGCAGTTCTTC.